A selection of T cell receptor beta chains follows, all from one sample in a study of blood T cell repertoires in COVID-19. Sequencing was performed with immunoSEQ multiplex PCR; in TCRdb, only in-frame clones are kept and a portion is missing. This table has around 500,000 clones, approximately 88% appearing once. The sample was PBMCs or T cells enriched from blood (not recorded which). Source of these receptors: a woman aged 40 to 50 who had recovered from COVID-19. Each CDR3 is given with its conserved first and last residue. Not every row has a clone size; where given, it reads once, few, many or a size class.

TRBJ1-4,TRBV5-5,.,CASSLQAGGVMFEKLFF
TRBJ2-5,TRBV5-1,.,CASSLAGTSGSLRETQYF
TRBJ1-2,TRBV5-5,.,CASSLALGADGYTF
TRBJ2-1,TRBV11-3,.,CASSSEGTGYNEQFF
TRBJ2-7,TRBV11-3,.,CASSLDDSGGYEQYF
TRBJ2-7,TRBV6-5,.,CATRQTSAQYF
TRBJ2-1,TRBV24-1,.,CATSDGGTVVNEQFF
TRBJ1-2,TRBV5-1,.,CASSDGGIDGYTF
TRBJ2-6,TRBV2,.,CASSRRTGGFAGANVLTF
TRBJ2-3,TRBV6-2/TRBV6-3,.,CASSPRLAGRTDTQYF
TRBJ1-2,TRBV7-2,.,CASSYPDRAIYGYTF
TRBJ2-7,TRBV12-3/TRBV12-4,.,CASSTGHAREQYF
TRBJ2-7,TRBV28,.,CASLRGLGGGVYF
TRBJ2-2,TRBV4-3,.,CASSQGLASNTGELFF
TRBJ1-1,TRBV27,.,CASRRSGQGAPTEAFF
TRBJ2-3,TRBV6-2/TRBV6-3,.,CASSYFSGGGPFTDTQYF
TRBJ2-7,TRBV5-6,.,CASSLISGDIFSHF
TRBJ1-1,TRBV2,.,CASSPRDTEAFF
TRBJ2-1,TRBV5-1,.,CASSLEAGRGEQFF
TRBJ2-1,TRBV7-2,.,CASSFLFGRSGNEQFF
TRBJ1-1,TRBV11-2,.,CASSVRDRPDTEAFF
TRBJ2-7,TRBV19,.,CASSMGRTYEQYF
TRBJ2-1,TRBV19,few,CASSIPGLYNEQFF
TRBJ2-7,TRBV9,.,CASSLRPAGGDYYEQYF
TRBJ1-5,TRBV7-9,.,CASSFGPNQPQHF
TRBJ2-2,TRBV19,.,CASSIEAGDTGELFF
TRBJ1-1,TRBV2,.,CASRGTGGMNTEAFF
TRBJ1-6,TRBV18,.,CASSPVRTGTGDSPLHF
TRBJ2-2,TRBV19,.,CASSFGTSGPNTGELFF
TRBJ2-7,TRBV2,.,CASINEGREGEQYF
TRBJ2-2,TRBV18,once,CASSPQTSGNAGELFF
TRBJ2-7,TRBV11-3,.,CASSLETSGRIGEQYF
TRBJ2-2,TRBV5-1,once,CASSATGTANTGELFF
TRBJ1-4,TRBV5-4,.,CASSFSGQGIVEKLFF
TRBJ1-4,TRBV4-3,.,CASSRETGWLEKLFF
TRBJ1-1,TRBV5-6,.,CASSDLTGGDTEAFF